This T cell receptor beta chain was found in a study of radiotherapy plus CTLA-4 blockade in lung cancer. Study at large: Objective response rate was 15% to 20%; disease control rate, approximately 33%.

Measured with immunoSEQ multiplex PCR; TCRdb has only the in-frame clones, and not every one. Of tens of thousands of clones in the sample, about 86% were seen once. Worth noting for this clone: The antigen remains unidentified.

CDR3 length: 15 amino acids. V was trimmed by 4 bases and J by 4 bases, leaving 14 bases between them. Germline V CDR1 and CDR2: MNHEY, SMNVEV (reference sequence). Overall study results and limits: Increased serum interferon-beta after radiation also reportedly predicted response strongly. Blood saw expansion of tumor-derived TCR clones after radiotherapy plus ipilimumab.

Ipilimumab-mediated CTLA-4 blockade plus focal radiation was given to patients having chemo-refractory metastatic non-small-cell lung cancer. Sequenced here: peripheral blood, sampled from a patient treated with radiotherapy plus ipilimumab. V usage is TRBV27 and J usage is TRBJ2-1, with D tentatively TRBD1 (5 bases). The source of this sequence is a human donor with non-small cell lung cancer who had a partial response to radiotherapy plus ipilimumab. CDR3 loop: CASSYRGGAYNEQFF. The CDR3 DNA reads TGTGCCAGCAGTTATAGGGGCGGAGCTTACAATGAGCAGTTCTTC.